The present T cell receptor beta chain was sequenced within a study of metastatic and nonmetastatic thyroid tumors. As originally analysed: The study built a papillary thyroid cancer distant-metastasis classifier from CDR3 differences across clinicopathological groups. TCRdb re-clonotyped the PCR reads through MiXCR. For this entry, the V and J calls and clone size follow TCRdb and not the study's own pipeline. The sample contains about 19,000 clones, roughly 17% of which appear only once. Germline V CDR1 and CDR2: SGHVS, FQNEAQ. This CDR3 comprises 15 residues. Trimming left V 5 bases short and J 4 bases short, with 12 bases between. Each patient went into thyroid surgery without having received any treatment. This clone was recorded a few times.

The source of this sequence is a male donor with papillary thyroid cancer or a benign thyroid nodule (not recorded which). Some clones in this sample may be carry-over from other donors' samples. Source material: blood. The J gene is TRBJ1-6, the V gene TRBV7-8; D is perhaps TRBD1 (5 bases). In DNA form, the CDR3 reads TGTGCCAGCAGCCCGCCGGGACTTTATAATTCACCCCTCCACTTT. It codes for CASSPPGLYNSPLHF.